This entry is about one T cell receptor beta chain. The sample originates from a study of T cell changes during pregnancy in multiple sclerosis. Generated by immunoSEQ multiplex PCR, the TCRdb table keeps only in-frame clones and is missing some. The sample shows more than 80,000 clones, roughly 96% of them seen only once. After removal of 3 bases from V and 3 bases from J, the junction contained 15 bases not matched to a gene. The CDR3 is 18 residues long. Germline V gene lookup returns CDR1 SGHDN and CDR2 FVKESK. The material was peripheral blood, obtained in the second trimester of pregnancy. The TCR originated in a female donor with multiple sclerosis, enrolled in a pregnancy study. This chain uses TRBV14 with TRBJ1-1; TRBD1 aligns across 8 bases. CDR3 DNA sequence: TGTGCCAGCAGCCAGGGCTCGGCAGGGGGCGATTTGGACACTGAAGCTTTCTTT. Amino acids: CASSQGSAGGDLDTEAFF.